This TCR beta chain is from a study of T-cell memory formation after mild COVID-19. Study in general: Among the donors, TCR clusters were largely specific to each donor.

As for this clonotype: Its antigen is unidentified.

This CDR3 spans 15 amino acids. The germline V gene has CDR1 KGHDR and CDR2 SFDVKD. V shed 5 bases and J shed 1 base, with 12 bases lying between them. Whole-study results and caveats: Day 15 to 85 contracting clones showed balanced CD4/CD8; day 15 to 37 expanders favored CD4+. Chiefly within CM and EM were the contracting CD4+ clones; CD8+ ones were within EMRA.

It was 5'RACE with constant-segment primers that produced the TCR alpha and TCR beta cDNA libraries, which carried sample barcodes and UMIs. TCRdb recomputed calls from the 5' RACE reads with MiXCR, one row per CDR3 protein. The repertoire holds about 270,000 distinct CDR3 sequences, roughly 15% seen once, with less than 30% in the top ten. The origin of this receptor is a man between 18 and 29 years old who had mild COVID-19 (a few samples of this study predate the infection). Cell type and time point are not known. Material: PBMCs or a T cell subset sorted from them (not recorded which). The chain joins TRBV24-1 to TRBJ2-3; D possibly matches TRBD1 or TRBD2 (6 bases each). The CDR3, as DNA: TGTGCCACCAGTGTTCGGAGGGGGGGCACAGATACGCAGTATTTT. Translation gives CATSVRRGGTDTQYF.